This record looks at one TCR beta chain sequence and its context. The antigen is not known. Looked up from germline, CDR1 is LGHNA and CDR2 is YSLEER. CDR3 length equals 15 residues. With 4 bases removed from V and 2 bases from J, the gap between germline ends came to 13 bases. The treatment is: about 20 received Ad26.COV2.S at low or high dose, single or two shots; about 5 received placebo; per-sample allocation not given. Repertoires come from day 63 after the first vaccine or placebo injection. Based in Boston, the donor was an adult of 18-55 years. The data were taken from a study of Ad26.COV2.S vaccination and SARS-CoV-2 variants. Turning to the study itself: Intramuscular Ad26.COV2.S at 5x10^10 or 1x10^11 viral particles.

Produced via immunoSEQ multiplex PCR; TCRdb's table is partial and in-frame only. The sample records 510,000 or so clones, roughly 85% being singletons. Study findings and constraints: Ad26.COV2.S recipients had broader spike-specific TCRs (P = 0.0014).

This chain connects TRBV4-3 to TRBJ2-3, with TRBD2 as a possible D gene (6 bases). This sequence originates from a person aged 18 to 59 who received the Ad26.COV2.S COVID-19 vaccine or a placebo. The specimen was peripheral blood, collected in a trial of Ad26.COV2.S vaccine versus placebo. DNA for the CDR3: TGCGCCAGCAGCCGGGGTCCGGGAGCCACAGATACGCAGTATTTT. This sequence encodes CASSRGPGATDTQYF.